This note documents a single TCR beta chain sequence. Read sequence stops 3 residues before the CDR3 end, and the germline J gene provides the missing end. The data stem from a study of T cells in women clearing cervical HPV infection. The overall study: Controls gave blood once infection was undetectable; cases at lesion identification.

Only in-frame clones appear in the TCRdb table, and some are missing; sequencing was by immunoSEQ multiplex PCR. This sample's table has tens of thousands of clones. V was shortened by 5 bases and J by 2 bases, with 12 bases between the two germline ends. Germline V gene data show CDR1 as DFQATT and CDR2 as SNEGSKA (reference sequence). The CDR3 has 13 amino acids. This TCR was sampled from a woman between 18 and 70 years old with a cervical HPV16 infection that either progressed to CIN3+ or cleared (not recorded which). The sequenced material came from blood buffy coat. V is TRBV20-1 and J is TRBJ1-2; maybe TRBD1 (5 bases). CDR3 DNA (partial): TGCAGTGCTGGCCTCGGGGGGAACTATGGC. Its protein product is CSAGLGGNYG. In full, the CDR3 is CSAGLGGNYGYTF.